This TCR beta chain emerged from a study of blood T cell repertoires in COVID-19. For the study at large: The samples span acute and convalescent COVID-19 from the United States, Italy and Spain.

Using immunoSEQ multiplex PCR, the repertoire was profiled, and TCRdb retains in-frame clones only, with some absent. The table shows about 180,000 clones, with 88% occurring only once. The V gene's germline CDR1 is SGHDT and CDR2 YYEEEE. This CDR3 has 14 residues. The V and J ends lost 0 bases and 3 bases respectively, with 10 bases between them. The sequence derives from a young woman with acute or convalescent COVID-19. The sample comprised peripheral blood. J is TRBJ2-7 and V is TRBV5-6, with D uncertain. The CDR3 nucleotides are TGTGCCAGCAGCTTGGCCCCCCTAGGCTACGAGCAGTACTTC. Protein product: CASSLAPLGYEQYF.